Listed below are T cell receptor beta chains from one sample, sequenced in a study of blood T cell repertoires in COVID-19. This table comes from immunoSEQ multiplex PCR, and its TCRdb copy is limited to in-frame clones, with some not included. Among about 230,000 clones listed, approximately 88% were seen once. The material sequenced was PBMCs or T cells enriched from blood (not recorded which). These receptors all come from a woman in her 40s with acute COVID-19. CDR3s include the opening cysteine and the closing phenylalanine or tryptophan. D genes are given only for firm matches. Rows give clone size only sometimes, using once, few, many, or a class for an expanded clone.

J gene	V gene	clone size	D gene	CDR3 protein	CDR3 DNA
TRBJ2-5	TRBV18	NA	TRBD2	CASSPGRLAAIQETQYF	TGTGCCAGCTCACCAGGCCGACTAGCGGCAATCCAAGAGACCCAGTACTTC
TRBJ1-3	TRBV11-3	NA	NA	CASSPLSGNTIYF	TGTGCCAGCAGCCCCCTATCTGGAAACACCATATATTTT
TRBJ1-2	TRBV2	NA	NA	CASIPKALGGVYGYTF	TGTGCCAGCATCCCAAAAGCATTGGGAGGGGTCTATGGCTACACCTTC
TRBJ1-2	TRBV7-9	NA	TRBD1	CASSLGTGMGRNYGYTF	TGTGCCAGCAGCTTAGGGACAGGGATGGGACGGAACTATGGCTACACCTTC
TRBJ2-7	TRBV5-1	NA	NA	CASSLGARDEQYF	TGCGCCAGCAGCTTGGGCGCCAGGGACGAGCAGTACTTC
TRBJ1-3	TRBV5-1	NA	NA	CASSGGVGGPGNTIYF	TGCGCCAGCAGCGGGGGGGTCGGCGGTCCTGGAAACACCATATATTTT
TRBJ1-1	TRBV10-1	NA	NA	CASSEFPRAVNTEAFF	TGCGCCAGCAGTGAATTCCCCAGGGCAGTGAACACTGAAGCTTTCTTT
TRBJ2-2	TRBV5-4	NA	NA	CASSSGTPNTGELFF	TGTGCCAGCAGCTCCGGGACTCCGAACACCGGGGAGCTGTTTTTT
TRBJ2-1	TRBV7-2	few	TRBD2	CASSPTSRSYNEQFF	TGTGCCAGCAGCCCGACTAGCAGGTCCTACAATGAGCAGTTCTTC
TRBJ1-1	TRBV29-1	NA	NA	CSVARSPRGTEAFF	TGCAGCGTTGCCAGATCTCCTAGGGGCACTGAAGCTTTCTTT
TRBJ1-2	TRBV7-9	NA	NA	CASSLLGGSGYTF	TGTGCCAGCAGCTTATTGGGAGGGTCTGGCTACACCTTC
TRBJ1-5	TRBV9	NA	NA	CASSVGLNQPQHF	TGTGCCAGCAGCGTAGGTCTGAATCAGCCCCAGCATTTT
TRBJ2-7	TRBV29-1	NA	NA	CSVEAGREQYF	TGCAGCGTTGAAGCAGGCCGCGAGCAGTACTTC
TRBJ2-7	TRBV5-4	NA	NA	CASSLEGGYIYEQYF	TGTGCCAGCAGCTTGGAGGGCGGGTACATCTACGAGCAGTACTTC
TRBJ2-1	TRBV6-5	NA	TRBD2	CASSSPPLAEYNEQFF	TGTGCCAGCAGTTCCCCCCCGCTAGCGGAGTACAATGAGCAGTTCTTC
TRBJ2-2	TRBV4-1	NA	TRBD1	CASSLQGAIDTGELFF	TGCGCCAGCAGTCTACAGGGGGCTATCGACACCGGGGAGCTGTTTTTT
TRBJ1-6	TRBV3-1/TRBV3-2	NA	NA	CASSLIDSYNSPLHF	TGTGCCAGCAGCCTTATTGACAGCTACAATTCACCCCTCCACTTT
TRBJ2-3	TRBV19	NA	TRBD1	CASSRQGPSNTQYF	TGTGCCAGTAGTAGACAGGGACCGTCAAATACGCAGTATTTT
TRBJ1-2	TRBV18	NA	TRBD1	CASSPLGDSGGYTF	TGTGCCAGCTCACCGCTTGGGGACAGTGGTGGCTACACCTTC
TRBJ1-6	TRBV3-1/TRBV3-2	NA	NA	CASSLLGGTYNSPLHF	TGTGCCAGCAGCCTCTTGGGAGGTACCTATAATTCACCCCTCCACTTT
TRBJ2-5	TRBV5-4	NA	TRBD2	CASSLPSGGGETQYF	TGTGCCAGCAGCTTGCCTAGCGGTGGGGGGGAGACCCAGTACTTC
TRBJ1-5	TRBV28	few	TRBD1	CASSSAGTGGQPQHF	TGTGCCAGCAGTTCCGCCGGGACAGGGGGGCAGCCCCAGCATTTT
TRBJ1-5	TRBV6-5	once	NA	CASRPLRGAQPQHF	TGTGCCAGCAGACCGCTTCGGGGGGCACAGCCCCAGCATTTT
TRBJ2-3	TRBV7-2	NA	NA	CASSLVRGSLDTQYF	TGTGCCAGCAGCTTAGTGAGGGGGTCCCTCGATACGCAGTATTTT
TRBJ1-2	TRBV15	NA	TRBD1	CATSKNLGTGPLAGYTF	TGTGCCACCAGCAAAAACCTCGGGACAGGTCCCCTCGCGGGCTACACCTTC
TRBJ1-2	TRBV5-1	NA	NA	CASSLFGTSNYGYTF	TGCGCCAGCAGCTTGTTCGGTACTTCTAACTATGGCTACACCTTC
TRBJ2-1	TRBV4-3	NA	NA	CASSQQGLPGEGEQFF	TGCGCCAGCAGCCAACAGGGACTGCCGGGAGAAGGGGAGCAGTTCTTC